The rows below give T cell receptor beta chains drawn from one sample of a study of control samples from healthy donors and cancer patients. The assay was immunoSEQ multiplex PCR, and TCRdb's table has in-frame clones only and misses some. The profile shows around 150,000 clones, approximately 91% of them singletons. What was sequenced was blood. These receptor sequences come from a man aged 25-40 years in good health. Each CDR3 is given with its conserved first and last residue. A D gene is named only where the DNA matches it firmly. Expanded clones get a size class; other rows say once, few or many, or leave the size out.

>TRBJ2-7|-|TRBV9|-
TGTGCCAGCAGCGTAGGACAGGCGTCCTACGAGCAGTACTTC
CASSVGQASYEQYF
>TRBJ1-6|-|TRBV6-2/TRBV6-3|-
TGTGCCAGCAGTCACCTGGGCGGTATTTCACCCCTCCACTTT
CASSHLGGISPLHF
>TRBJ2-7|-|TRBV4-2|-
TGTGCCAGCAGCCAAGCGTCTGCCGCTAGCTCCTACGAGCAGTACTTC
CASSQASAASSYEQYF
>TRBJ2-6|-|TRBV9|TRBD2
TGTGCCAGCAGCGTAGGAACTAGCGGGAGGGTCCCCTCTGGGGCCAACGTCCTGACTTTC
CASSVGTSGRVPSGANVLTF
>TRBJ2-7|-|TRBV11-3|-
TGTGCCAGCTCCCCCGGTGGGCGGCGCGAGCAGTACTTC
CASSPGGRREQYF
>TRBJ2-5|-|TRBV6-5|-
TGTGCCAGCAGTTACTCATCCGGGAAAGAGACCCAGTACTTC
CASSYSSGKETQYF
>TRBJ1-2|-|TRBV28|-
TGTGCCAGCAGTTTACTCTGGGACACTAACTATGGCTACACCTTC
CASSLLWDTNYGYTF
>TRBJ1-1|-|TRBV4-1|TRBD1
TGCGCCAGCCAGGGGGTTGGGAACACTGAAGCTTTCTTT
CASQGVGNTEAFF
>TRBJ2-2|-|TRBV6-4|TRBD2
TGTGCCAGCAGTGACGAGAAGGGACTAGCGGGGGGCCATCCCGGGGAGCTGTTTTTT
CASSDEKGLAGGHPGELFF
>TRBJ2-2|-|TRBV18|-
TGTGCCAGCTCATCCTACAGCGCCGTGAACACCGGGGAGCTGTTTTTT
CASSSYSAVNTGELFF
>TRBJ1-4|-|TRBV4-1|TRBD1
TGCGCCAGTGGGACAGGGGGTTTTTCAACTAATGAAAAACTGTTTTTT
CASGTGGFSTNEKLFF
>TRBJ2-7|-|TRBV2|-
TGTGCCAGCAGTGAACGTGAGGTCTCCTACGAGCAGTACTTC
CASSEREVSYEQYF
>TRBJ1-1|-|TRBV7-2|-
TGTGCCAGCAGCCAACAACAGACAGCTGAAGCTTTCTTT
CASSQQQTAEAFF
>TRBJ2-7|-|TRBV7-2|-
TGTGCCAGCAGCCAAATCCGGGCACCGTCTAGTGAGCAGTACTTC
CASSQIRAPSSEQYF
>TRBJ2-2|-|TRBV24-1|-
TGTGCCACCAGTGATATTAGCATCGACACCGGGGAGCTGTTTTTT
CATSDISIDTGELFF
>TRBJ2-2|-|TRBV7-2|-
TGTGCCAGCAGCTTACAGATGAACACCGGGGAGCTGTTTTTT
CASSLQMNTGELFF
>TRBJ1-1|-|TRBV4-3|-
TGCGCCAGCAGCCAGGCGCGGTGGACAGCGAACACTGAAGCTTTCTTT
CASSQARWTANTEAFF
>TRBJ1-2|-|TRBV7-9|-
TGTGCCAGCAGCGTATATTCCAGGGATAACTATGGCTACACCTTC
CASSVYSRDNYGYTF
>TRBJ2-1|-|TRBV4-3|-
TGCGCCAGCAGCCAGGGACGGAGCTCCTACAATGAGCAGTTCTTC
CASSQGRSSYNEQFF
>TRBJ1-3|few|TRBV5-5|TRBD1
TGTGCCAGCAGTTCCGGGACAGCTGGAAACACCATATATTTT
CASSSGTAGNTIYF
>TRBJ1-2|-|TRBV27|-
TGTGCCAGCAGTTTATACGGGGGATCTAACTATGGCTACACCTTC
CASSLYGGSNYGYTF
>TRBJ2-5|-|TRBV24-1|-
TGTGCCACCAACATCCGGAGGTACTTC
CATNIRRYF
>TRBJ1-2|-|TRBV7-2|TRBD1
TGTGCCAGCAGCTTAGGACAGGGGAACTATGGCTACACCTTC
CASSLGQGNYGYTF
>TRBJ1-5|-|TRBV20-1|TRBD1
TGCAGTGCTGAACAGGGGAGGGCCCAGCATTTT
CSAEQGRAQHF
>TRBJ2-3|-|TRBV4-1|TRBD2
TGCGCCAGCAGCCAAGTGATAACTAGCGGGATGAATACGCAGTATTTT
CASSQVITSGMNTQYF
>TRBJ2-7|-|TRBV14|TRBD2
TGTGCCAGCAGCGCTACTAGCGGGGCCTACGAGCAGTACTTC
CASSATSGAYEQYF
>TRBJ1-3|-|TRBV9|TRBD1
TGTGCCAGCAGCGTAGCCGGGACAGACTACTCTGGAAACACCATATATTTT
CASSVAGTDYSGNTIYF
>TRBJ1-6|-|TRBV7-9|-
TGTGCCAGCAGCTTAGGTCCATATGATAATTCACCCCTCCACTTT
CASSLGPYDNSPLHF
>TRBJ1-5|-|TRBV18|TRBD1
TGTGCCAGCTCACCCGGGACAGGAAATCAGCCCCAGCATTTT
CASSPGTGNQPQHF
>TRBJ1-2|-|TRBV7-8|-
TGTGCCAGCAGCTTAGGCCAGGGCAACTATGGCTACACCTTC
CASSLGQGNYGYTF
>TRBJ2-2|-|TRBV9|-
TGTGCCAGCAGCTTCAGGAACACCGGGGAGCTGTTTTTT
CASSFRNTGELFF
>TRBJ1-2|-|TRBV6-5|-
TGTGCCAGCAGTTACGTCCTGTGGGGCGCTCGGGGCTACACCTTC
CASSYVLWGARGYTF
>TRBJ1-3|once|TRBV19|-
TGTGCCAGTAGTATGAGGAGAGAGAGCTCTGGAAACACCATATATTTT
CASSMRRESSGNTIYF
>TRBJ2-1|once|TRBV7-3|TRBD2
TGTGCCAGCAGCTTAACCCCCGGGACTAGCGGAATTGCCTACAATGAGCAGTTCTTC
CASSLTPGTSGIAYNEQFF
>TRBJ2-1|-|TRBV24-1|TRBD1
TGTGCCACCAGTGAGACAGGGGATGAGCAGTTCTTC
CATSETGDEQFF
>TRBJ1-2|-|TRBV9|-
TGTGCCAGCAGCGTAGCCTTGGGGGTTGACTATGGCTACACCTTC
CASSVALGVDYGYTF
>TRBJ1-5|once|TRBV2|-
TGTGCCAGCAGTGAGGACAGCCTCCCGGGTGGGCCCCAGCATTTT
CASSEDSLPGGPQHF
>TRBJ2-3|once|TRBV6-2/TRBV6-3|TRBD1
TGTGCCAGCAGTAAGGGACAGATCACAGATACGCAGTATTTT
CASSKGQITDTQYF
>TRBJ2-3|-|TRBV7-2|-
TGTGCCAGCAGCTTAGCGCTGGGAAGCACAGATACGCAGTATTTT
CASSLALGSTDTQYF
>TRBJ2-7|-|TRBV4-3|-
TGCGCCAGCAGCCAAGTGGTTCAGTACGAGCAGTACTTC
CASSQVVQYEQYF
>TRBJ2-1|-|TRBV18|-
TGTGCCAGCTCACCACGTTTGAGGACCAATGAGCAGTTCTTC
CASSPRLRTNEQFF
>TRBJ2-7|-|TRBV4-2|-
TGTGCCAGCAGCCAAGGTGGCAGTGTCTACGAGCAGTACTTC
CASSQGGSVYEQYF
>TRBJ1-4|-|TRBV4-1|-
TGCGCCAGCAACGATCCGGGGGGGCCGGTTAATGAAAAACTGTTTTTT
CASNDPGGPVNEKLFF
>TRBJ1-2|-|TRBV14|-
TGTGCCAGCAGCCAAGCCTCACAGGGATGGCATGGCTACACCTTC
CASSQASQGWHGYTF
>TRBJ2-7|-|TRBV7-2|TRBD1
TGTGCCAGCAGCAGAACCCCGGGACAGGATTACGAGCAGTACTTC
CASSRTPGQDYEQYF
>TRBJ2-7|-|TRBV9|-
TGTGCCAGCAGCGTAGAGCCTGGAACCTACGAGCAGTACTTC
CASSVEPGTYEQYF
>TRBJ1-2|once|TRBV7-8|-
TGTGCCAGCGGGTGGTCAGAACCCTATGGCTACACCTTC
CASGWSEPYGYTF
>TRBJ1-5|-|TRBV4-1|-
TGCGCCAGCAGCCAAGTTGGTCAGATCAATCAGCCCCAGCATTTT
CASSQVGQINQPQHF